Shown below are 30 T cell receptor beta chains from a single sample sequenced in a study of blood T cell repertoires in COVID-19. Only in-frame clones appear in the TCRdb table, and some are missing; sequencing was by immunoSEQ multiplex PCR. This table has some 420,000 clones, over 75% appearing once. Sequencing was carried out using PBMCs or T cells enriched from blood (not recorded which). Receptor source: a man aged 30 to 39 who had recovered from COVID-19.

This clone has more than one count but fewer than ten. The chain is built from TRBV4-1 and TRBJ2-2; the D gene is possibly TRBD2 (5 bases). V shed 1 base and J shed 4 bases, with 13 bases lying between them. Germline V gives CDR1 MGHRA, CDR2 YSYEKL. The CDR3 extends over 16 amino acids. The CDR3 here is CASSQAPGLGTGELFF. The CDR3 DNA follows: TGCGCCAGCAGCCAAGCCCCAGGACTCGGCACCGGGGAGCTGTTTTTT.

CDR3 sequence (DNA): TGTGCCAGCAGTTTATCCGGGAAAGGTGGCTACACCTTC. Translated: CASSLSGKGGYTF. The V and J genes are TRBV27 and TRBJ1-2, with D unresolved. Germline V gives CDR1 MNHEY, CDR2 SMNVEV (reference sequence). This CDR3 contains 13 residues. V lost 0 bases and J 7 bases, leaving 9 bases between the germline ends.

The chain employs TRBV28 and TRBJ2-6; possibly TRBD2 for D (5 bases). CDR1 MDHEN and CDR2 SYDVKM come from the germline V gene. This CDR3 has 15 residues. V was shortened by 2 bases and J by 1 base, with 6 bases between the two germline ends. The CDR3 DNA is TGTGCCAGCAGTTTAGAGGGTTCTGGGGCCAACGTCCTGACTTTC. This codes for CASSLEGSGANVLTF.

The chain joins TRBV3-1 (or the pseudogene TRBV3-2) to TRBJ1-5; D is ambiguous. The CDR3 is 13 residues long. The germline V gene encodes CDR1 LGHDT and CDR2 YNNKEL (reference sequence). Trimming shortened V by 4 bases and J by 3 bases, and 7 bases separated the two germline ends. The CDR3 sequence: CASSRANNQPQHF. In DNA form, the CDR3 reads TGTGCCAGCAGCCGGGCAAACAATCAGCCCCAGCATTTT.

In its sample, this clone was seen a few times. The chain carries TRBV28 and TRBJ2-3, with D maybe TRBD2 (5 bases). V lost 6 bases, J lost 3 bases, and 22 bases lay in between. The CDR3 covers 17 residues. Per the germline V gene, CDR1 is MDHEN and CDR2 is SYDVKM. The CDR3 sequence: CASSRPVRAVATDTQYF. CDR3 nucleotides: TGTGCCAGCAGCCGCCCCGTTAGAGCGGTGGCAACAGATACGCAGTATTTT.

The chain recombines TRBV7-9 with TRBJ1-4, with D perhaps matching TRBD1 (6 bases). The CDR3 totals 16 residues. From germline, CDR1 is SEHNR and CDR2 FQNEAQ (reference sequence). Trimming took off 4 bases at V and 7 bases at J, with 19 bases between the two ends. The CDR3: CASSYPFGGRLEKLFF. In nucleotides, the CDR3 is TGTGCCAGCAGCTACCCTTTCGGGGGGCGCCTTGAAAAACTGTTTTTT. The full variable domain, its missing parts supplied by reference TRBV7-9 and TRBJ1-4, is DTGVSQNPRHKITKRGQNVTFRCDPISEHNRLYWYRQTLGQGPEFLTYFQNEAQLEKSRLLSDRFSAERPKGSFSTLEIQRTEQGDSAMYLCASSYPFGGRLEKLFFGSGTQLSVL.

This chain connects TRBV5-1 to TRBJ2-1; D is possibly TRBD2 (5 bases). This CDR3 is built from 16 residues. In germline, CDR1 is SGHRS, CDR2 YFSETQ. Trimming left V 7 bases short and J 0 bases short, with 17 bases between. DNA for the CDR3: TGCGCCAGCCCTCCCCCCTTCGGGAACTCCTACAATGAGCAGTTCTTC. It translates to CASPPPFGNSYNEQFF.

The CDR3 DNA sequence: TGTGCCAGCAGCGGAGGACAGGCCTCCTCTGGAAACACCATATATTTT. Translation gives CASSGGQASSGNTIYF. J is TRBJ1-3 and V is TRBV13, with 7 bases matching TRBD1. The CDR3 covers 16 residues. Germline CDR1 PRHDT, CDR2 FYEKMQ (reference sequence). The trim removed 5 bases at V and 0 bases at J, leaving 7 bases unmatched.

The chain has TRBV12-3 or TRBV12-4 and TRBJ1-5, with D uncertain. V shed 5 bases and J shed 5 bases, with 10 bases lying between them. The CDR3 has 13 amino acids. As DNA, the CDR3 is TGTGCCAGCAGTCAGGCGTCACATCAGCCCCAGCATTTT. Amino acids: CASSQASHQPQHF.

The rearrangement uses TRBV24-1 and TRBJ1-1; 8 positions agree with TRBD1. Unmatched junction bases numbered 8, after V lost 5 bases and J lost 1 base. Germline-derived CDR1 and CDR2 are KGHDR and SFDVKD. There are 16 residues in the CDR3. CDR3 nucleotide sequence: TGTGCCACCAGTGGCCCCGGGACAGGAGGGAACACTGAAGCTTTCTTT. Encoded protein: CATSGPGTGGNTEAFF.

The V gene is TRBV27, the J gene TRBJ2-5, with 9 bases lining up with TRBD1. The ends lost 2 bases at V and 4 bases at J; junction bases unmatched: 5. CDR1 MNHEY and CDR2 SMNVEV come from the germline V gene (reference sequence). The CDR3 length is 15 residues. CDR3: CASSLGDRGGETQYF. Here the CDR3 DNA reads TGTGCCAGCAGTTTAGGTGACAGGGGGGGAGAGACCCAGTACTTC.

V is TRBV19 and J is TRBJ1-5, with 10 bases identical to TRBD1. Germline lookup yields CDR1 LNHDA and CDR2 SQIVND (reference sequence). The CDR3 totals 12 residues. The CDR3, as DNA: TGTGCGTCGGGACAGGGGTATCAGCCCCAGCATTTT. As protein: CASGQGYQPQHF.

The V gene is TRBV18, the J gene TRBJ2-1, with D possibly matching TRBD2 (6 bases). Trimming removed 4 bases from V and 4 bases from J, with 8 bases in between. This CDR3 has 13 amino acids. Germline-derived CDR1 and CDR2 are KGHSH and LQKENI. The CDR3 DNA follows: TGTGCCAGCTCACTAGCGGATTACAATGAGCAGTTCTTC. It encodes CASSLADYNEQFF. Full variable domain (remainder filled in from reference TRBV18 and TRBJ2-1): NAGVMQNPRHLVRRRGQEARLRCSPMKGHSHVYWYRQLPEEGLKFMVYLQKENIIDESGMPKERFSAEFPKEGPSILRIQQVVRGDSAAYFCASSLADYNEQFFGPGTRLTVL.

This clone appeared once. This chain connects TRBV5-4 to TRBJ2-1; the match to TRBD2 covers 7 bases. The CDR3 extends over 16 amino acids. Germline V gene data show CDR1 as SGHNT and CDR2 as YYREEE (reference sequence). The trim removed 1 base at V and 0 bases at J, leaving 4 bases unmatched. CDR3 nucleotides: TGTGCCAGCAGCTTGACTAGCGTTAGCTCCTACAATGAGCAGTTCTTC. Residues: CASSLTSVSSYNEQFF.

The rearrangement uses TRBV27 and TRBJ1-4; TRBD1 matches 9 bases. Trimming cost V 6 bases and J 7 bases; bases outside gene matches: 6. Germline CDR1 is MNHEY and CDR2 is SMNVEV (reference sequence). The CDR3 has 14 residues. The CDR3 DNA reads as TGTGCCAGCAGATTACAGGGGGCCGGTGAAAAACTGTTTTTT. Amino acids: CASRLQGAGEKLFF.

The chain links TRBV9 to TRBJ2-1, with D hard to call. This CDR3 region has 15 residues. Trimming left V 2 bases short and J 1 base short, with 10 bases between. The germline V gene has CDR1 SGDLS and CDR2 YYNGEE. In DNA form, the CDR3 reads TGTGCCAGCAGCGTCTCAGTGTCGTCCTACAATGAGCAGTTCTTC. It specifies CASSVSVSSYNEQFF.

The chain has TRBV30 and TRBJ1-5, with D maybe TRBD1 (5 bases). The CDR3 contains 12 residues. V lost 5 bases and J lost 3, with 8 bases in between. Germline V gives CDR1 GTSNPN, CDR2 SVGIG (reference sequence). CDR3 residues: CAWGTFNQPQHF. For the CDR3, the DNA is TGTGCCTGGGGGACTTTCAATCAGCCCCAGCATTTT.

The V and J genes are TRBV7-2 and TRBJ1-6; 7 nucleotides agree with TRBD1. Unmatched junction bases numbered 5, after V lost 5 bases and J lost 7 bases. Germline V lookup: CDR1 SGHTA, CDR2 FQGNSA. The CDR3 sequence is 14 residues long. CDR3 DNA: TGTGCCAGCAGCCTGACAGGGACAAATTCACCCCTCCACTTT. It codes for CASSLTGTNSPLHF.

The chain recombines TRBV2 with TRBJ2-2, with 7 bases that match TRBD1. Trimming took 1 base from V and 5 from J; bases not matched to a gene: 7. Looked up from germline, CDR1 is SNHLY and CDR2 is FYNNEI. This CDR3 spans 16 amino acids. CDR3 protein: CASSEGVGGGTGELFF. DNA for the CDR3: TGTGCCAGCAGTGAAGGGGTAGGGGGCGGTACCGGGGAGCTGTTTTTT.

In DNA, the CDR3 is TGTGCCAGCAGCTACGATCTGACTGCTGCACATTATGGCTACACCTTC. The encoded protein is CASSYDLTAAHYGYTF. The V gene is TRBV7-9, the J gene TRBJ1-2; D unresolved. This CDR3 comprises 16 residues. The germline CDR1 and CDR2 sequences are SEHNR and FQNEAQ (reference sequence). V gave up 4 bases and J gave up 5 bases, with 20 bases separating them.

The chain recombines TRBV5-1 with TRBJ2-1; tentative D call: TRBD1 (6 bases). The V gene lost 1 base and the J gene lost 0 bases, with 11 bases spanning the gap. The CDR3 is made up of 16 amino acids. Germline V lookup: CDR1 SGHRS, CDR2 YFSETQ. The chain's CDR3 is CASSLTGSSSYNEQFF. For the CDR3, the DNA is TGCGCCAGCAGCTTGACAGGGAGCAGCTCCTACAATGAGCAGTTCTTC.

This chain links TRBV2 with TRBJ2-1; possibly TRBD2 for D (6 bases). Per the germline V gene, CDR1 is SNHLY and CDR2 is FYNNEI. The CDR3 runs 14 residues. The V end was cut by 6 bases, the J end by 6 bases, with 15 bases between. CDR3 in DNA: TGTGCCAGCAGCGACCCGACTAGGGTCAATGAGCAGTTCTTC. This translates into CASSDPTRVNEQFF.

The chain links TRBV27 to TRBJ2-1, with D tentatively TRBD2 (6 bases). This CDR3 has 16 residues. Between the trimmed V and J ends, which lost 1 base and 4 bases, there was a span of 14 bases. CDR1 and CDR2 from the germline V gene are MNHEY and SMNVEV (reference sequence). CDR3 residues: CASSLLGLSGYNEQFF. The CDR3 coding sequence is TGTGCCAGCAGTTTATTGGGACTGTCGGGGTACAATGAGCAGTTCTTC.

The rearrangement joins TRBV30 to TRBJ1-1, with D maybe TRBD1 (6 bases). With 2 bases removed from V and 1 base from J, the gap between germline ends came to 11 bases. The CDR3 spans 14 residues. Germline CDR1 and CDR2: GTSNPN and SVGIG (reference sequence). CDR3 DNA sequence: TGTGCCTGGAGTATCCAGGACAGGAACACTGAAGCTTTCTTT. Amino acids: CAWSIQDRNTEAFF.

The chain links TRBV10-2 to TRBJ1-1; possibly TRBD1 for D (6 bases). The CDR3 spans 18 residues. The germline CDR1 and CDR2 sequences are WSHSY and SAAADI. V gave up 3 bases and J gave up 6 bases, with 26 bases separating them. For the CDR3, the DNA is TGCGCCAGCAGTGATTGGGACACCCGATCGTCATCATCGGCTGAAGCTTTCTTT. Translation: CASSDWDTRSSSSAEAFF.

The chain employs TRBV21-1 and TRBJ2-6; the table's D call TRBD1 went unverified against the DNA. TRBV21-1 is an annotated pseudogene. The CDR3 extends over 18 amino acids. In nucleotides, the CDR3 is TGTGCCAGCAGCCAAACAGGGGACTTAAGCTCTGGGGCCAACGTCCTGACTTTC. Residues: CASSQTGDLSSGANVLTF.

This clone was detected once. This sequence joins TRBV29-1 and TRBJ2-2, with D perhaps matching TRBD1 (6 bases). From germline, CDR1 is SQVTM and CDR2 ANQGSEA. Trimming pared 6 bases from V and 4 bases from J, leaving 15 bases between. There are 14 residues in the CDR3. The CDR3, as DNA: TGCAGCGTGGGGCGGCAGGGGACCACCGGGGAGCTGTTTTTT. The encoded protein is CSVGRQGTTGELFF.

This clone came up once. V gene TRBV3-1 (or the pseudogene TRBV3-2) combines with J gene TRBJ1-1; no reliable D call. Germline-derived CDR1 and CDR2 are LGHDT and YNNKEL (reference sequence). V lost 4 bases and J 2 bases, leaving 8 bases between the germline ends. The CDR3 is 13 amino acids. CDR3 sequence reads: CASSPPFNTEAFF. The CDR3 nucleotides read TGTGCCAGCAGCCCTCCCTTTAACACTGAAGCTTTCTTT.

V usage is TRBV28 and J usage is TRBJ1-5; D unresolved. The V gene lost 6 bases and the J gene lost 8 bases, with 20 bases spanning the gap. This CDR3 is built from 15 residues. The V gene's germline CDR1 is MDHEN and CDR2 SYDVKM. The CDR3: CASSPEVIGVEPQHF. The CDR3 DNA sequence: TGTGCCAGCAGCCCCGAGGTTATCGGGGTTGAGCCCCAGCATTTT.

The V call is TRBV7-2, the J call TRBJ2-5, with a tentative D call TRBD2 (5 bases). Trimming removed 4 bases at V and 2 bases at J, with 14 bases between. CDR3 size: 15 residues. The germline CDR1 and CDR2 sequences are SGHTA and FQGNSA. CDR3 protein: CASSSQLRVQETQYF. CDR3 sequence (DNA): TGTGCCAGCAGCTCCCAGTTGAGGGTACAAGAGACCCAGTACTTC.